What follows are 20 T cell receptor beta chains derived from one specimen sequenced in a study of blood T cell repertoires in COVID-19. Sequenced by immunoSEQ multiplex PCR; TCRdb stores in-frame clones only, minus some. The sample holds about 260,000 clones, roughly 87% seen once. Sequenced material: peripheral blood. These receptors were collected from a human donor in a cohort sampled during active COVID-19.

This clone was found a few times. The chain couples TRBV5-4 to TRBJ2-1, with 13 nucleotides matching TRBD2. This CDR3 region has 15 residues. The V gene end was trimmed by 4 bases and the J gene end by 4 bases; junction bases not matched to a gene: 2. CDR1 is SGHNT and CDR2 is YYREEE in the germline V gene (reference sequence). The CDR3 loop is CASSRTSGGYNEQFF. Here the CDR3 DNA reads TGTGCCAGCAGCCGGACTAGCGGGGGATACAATGAGCAGTTCTTC.

V gene TRBV9 combines with J gene TRBJ2-5, with 10 bases identical to TRBD2. Per germline, CDR1 SGDLS and CDR2 YYNGEE. CDR3 length: 17 residues. Unmatched junction bases numbered 10, after V lost 0 bases and J lost 5 bases. The CDR3 sequence: CASSVGEAGGLSETQYF. CDR3 nucleotide sequence: TGTGCCAGCAGCGTAGGGGAAGCGGGGGGGCTCTCGGAGACCCAGTACTTC.

The J gene is TRBJ2-5, the V gene TRBV25-1, with D perhaps TRBD1 (5 bases). Germline V gene lookup returns CDR1 MGHDK and CDR2 SYGVNS. The V end lost 2 bases, the J end lost 2 bases, and 12 bases lay between the germline ends. The CDR3 consists of 15 residues. The CDR3 sequence: CASSENAAGQETQYF. The CDR3 bases are TGTGCCAGCAGTGAAAACGCGGCAGGGCAAGAGACCCAGTACTTC.

On this clone: This sample also contains other DNA sequences that code for the same CDR3. V is TRBV11-3 and J is TRBJ2-5, with 7 bases lining up with TRBD1. Trimming cost V 5 bases and J 0 bases; bases outside gene matches: 6. The CDR3 consists of 15 residues. Per the germline V gene, CDR1 is SGHNT and CDR2 is YENEEA. The CDR3 loop is CASSPGTANQETQYF. CDR3 sequence (DNA): TGTGCCAGCAGCCCTGGGACAGCCAACCAAGAGACCCAGTACTTC.

The gene calls are TRBV5-1 and TRBJ2-7; 13 positions agree with TRBD2. Germline trimming cut 7 bases from V and 4 bases from J; bases unmatched to any gene: 11. Germline CDR1 and CDR2: SGHRS and YFSETQ. The CDR3 spans 16 residues. Written as DNA, the CDR3 is TGCGCCAGCCGATTCTCGACTAGCGGGGGGTCTTACGAGCAGTACTTC. This encodes CASRFSTSGGSYEQYF.

The chain employs TRBV5-5 and TRBJ2-1; 8 bases align to TRBD2. Germline CDR1 SGHKS, CDR2 YYEKEE (reference sequence). The J segment lost 2 bases and the V segment lost 3 bases, leaving 4 bases of the junction unmatched. CDR3 length: 15 amino acids. This chain's CDR3 is CASSSGLATYNEQFF. The CDR3 bases are TGTGCCAGCAGCTCCGGACTAGCCACCTACAATGAGCAGTTCTTC.

This sequence joins TRBV6-1 and TRBJ2-7; D ambiguous. Germline assignment: CDR1 MNHNS and CDR2 SASEGT. This CDR3 contains 14 residues. The V end lost 1 base, the J end lost 3 bases, and 10 bases lay between the germline ends. CDR3 loop: CASSEDFRSYEQYF. The CDR3 nucleotides are TGTGCCAGCAGTGAAGATTTTCGTAGCTACGAGCAGTACTTC.

The genes are TRBV19 and TRBJ1-1; D may be TRBD1 (6 bases). The CDR3 spans 13 residues. V lost 4 bases to trimming and J lost 1 base, with 7 bases between them. Germline lookup yields CDR1 LNHDA and CDR2 SQIVND (reference sequence). The chain's CDR3 is CASSRTANTEAFF. The CDR3, as DNA: TGTGCCAGTAGTAGGACAGCGAACACTGAAGCTTTCTTT. The full variable domain, rest sourced from reference TRBV19 and TRBJ1-1, is DGGITQSPKYLFRKEGQNVTLSCEQNLNHDAMYWYRQDPGQGLRLIYYSQIVNDFQKGDIAEGYSVSREKKESFPLTVTSAQKNPTAFYLCASSRTANTEAFFGQGTRLTVV.

This clone was picked up a small number of times. The chain employs TRBV10-1 and TRBJ2-7, with D tentatively TRBD2 (6 bases). V lost 7 bases, J lost 3 bases, and 10 bases lay in between. CDR1 is WNHNN, CDR2 SYGVQD, per germline (reference sequence). The CDR3 is 12 residues long. For the CDR3, the DNA is TGCGCCAGCACCTCCGGGGGCTACGAGCAGTACTTC. Its translation: CASTSGGYEQYF.

The V and J genes are TRBV4-3 and TRBJ2-2; D may be TRBD1 (5 bases). Germline lookup yields CDR1 LGHNA and CDR2 YSLEER. This CDR3 is 16 amino acids long. Trimming pared 4 bases from V and 4 bases from J, leaving 16 bases between. The DNA of the CDR3 is TGCGCCAGCAGCCCCATTTTGGGGCCGATCACCGGGGAGCTGTTTTTT. It encodes CASSPILGPITGELFF.

The chain couples TRBV4-3 to TRBJ2-5, with a tentative D call TRBD2 (6 bases). The CDR3 is 15 amino acids. Looked up from germline, CDR1 is LGHNA and CDR2 is YSLEER. Deletions cut 0 bases from V and 1 base from J, with 9 bases between. In DNA form, the CDR3 reads TGCGCCAGCAGCCAAGATCGCGGGGTCCAAGAGACCCAGTACTTC. This encodes CASSQDRGVQETQYF.

This clone was observed a few times. The chain is built from TRBV19 and TRBJ2-2; TRBD2 is a possible D gene (6 bases). CDR3 size: 14 residues. The V end lost 3 bases, the J end lost 4 bases, and 9 bases lay between the germline ends. Germline V gene data show CDR1 as LNHDA and CDR2 as SQIVND (reference sequence). The CDR3 spells CASSMGGFTGELFF. DNA for the CDR3: TGTGCCAGTAGTATGGGGGGATTCACCGGGGAGCTGTTTTTT.

V gene TRBV6-5 combines with J gene TRBJ1-6; 7 bases are a match to TRBD1. V gave up 2 bases and J gave up 13 bases; unmatched junction bases: 14. This CDR3 spans 16 amino acids. In germline, CDR1 is MNHEY, CDR2 SVGAGI. CDR3 loop: CASSYIDRVRSGPLHF. The CDR3 DNA reads as TGTGCCAGCAGTTACATCGACAGGGTCAGATCAGGGCCCCTCCACTTT.

V usage is TRBV28 and J usage is TRBJ1-2; the D is unclear. The CDR3 consists of 15 residues. The V end was cut by 2 bases, the J end by 1 base, with 11 bases between. Germline V gene sequence: CDR1 MDHEN, CDR2 SYDVKM. The CDR3 loop is CASSLGLPFNYGYTF. For the CDR3, the DNA is TGTGCCAGCAGTTTAGGACTCCCCTTTAACTATGGCTACACCTTC.

The chain carries TRBV4-1 and TRBJ1-1, with a possible D match to TRBD1 (5 bases). Trimming left V 0 bases short and J 10 bases short, with 12 bases between. CDR3 length: 13 residues. CDR1 is MGHRA and CDR2 is YSYEKL in the germline V gene. CDR3 sequence: CASSQESSRAAFF. Written as DNA, the CDR3 is TGCGCCAGCAGCCAAGAAAGTAGCAGGGCAGCTTTCTTT.

V gene TRBV6-5 combines with J gene TRBJ1-6; a weak D match, TRBD1 (5 bases). With 0 bases removed from V and 5 bases from J, the gap between germline ends came to 11 bases. The CDR3 consists of 16 residues. Germline-derived CDR1 and CDR2 are MNHEY and SVGAGI. The CDR3 protein is CASSYSARVNNSPLHF. The CDR3 DNA reads TGTGCCAGCAGTTACTCGGCCAGGGTGAATAATTCACCCCTCCACTTT.

The chain combines TRBV3-1 (or the pseudogene TRBV3-2) with TRBJ1-2, with TRBD1 as a possible D gene (5 bases). Germline assignment: CDR1 LGHDT and CDR2 YNNKEL (reference sequence). The CDR3 runs to 16 residues. V shed 4 bases and J shed 4 bases, with 19 bases lying between them. The CDR3 nucleotides read TGTGCCAGCAGCCCCGGGCCTTTTGCGGGGACCTATGGCTACACCTTC. It yields the protein CASSPGPFAGTYGYTF.

The chain carries TRBV6-2 or TRBV6-3 and TRBJ2-7; possible D gene TRBD2, 6 bases. CDR1 is MNHEY, CDR2 SVGEGT, per germline. Trimming shortened V by 2 bases and J by 2 bases, and 10 bases separated the two germline ends. This CDR3 contains 14 residues. The CDR3 DNA reads TGTGCCAGCAGTTACCCCCGGGGGACCTACGAGCAGTACTTC. This translates into CASSYPRGTYEQYF.

The gene calls are TRBV5-1 and TRBJ2-7, with 9 bases matching TRBD1. The V gene end was trimmed by 8 bases and the J gene end by 2 bases; junction bases not matched to a gene: 8. CDR1 and CDR2 (germline): SGHRS, YFSETQ. The CDR3 runs 14 residues. CDR3 DNA sequence: TGCGCCAGTAGCCCCGGGACAGGGACCTACGAGCAGTACTTC. It encodes CASSPGTGTYEQYF.

This chain joins TRBV4-1 and TRBJ1-5; TRBD1 agrees at 11 bases. The junction had 12 bases not matched to a gene; V was cut back by 4 bases and J by 4 bases. The germline CDR1 and CDR2 sequences are MGHRA and YSYEKL. The CDR3 is made up of 18 amino acids. CDR3 loop: CASSPTLSGTGGNQPQHF. The CDR3 DNA sequence: TGCGCCAGCAGCCCGACGTTATCCGGGACAGGGGGGAATCAGCCCCAGCATTTT.